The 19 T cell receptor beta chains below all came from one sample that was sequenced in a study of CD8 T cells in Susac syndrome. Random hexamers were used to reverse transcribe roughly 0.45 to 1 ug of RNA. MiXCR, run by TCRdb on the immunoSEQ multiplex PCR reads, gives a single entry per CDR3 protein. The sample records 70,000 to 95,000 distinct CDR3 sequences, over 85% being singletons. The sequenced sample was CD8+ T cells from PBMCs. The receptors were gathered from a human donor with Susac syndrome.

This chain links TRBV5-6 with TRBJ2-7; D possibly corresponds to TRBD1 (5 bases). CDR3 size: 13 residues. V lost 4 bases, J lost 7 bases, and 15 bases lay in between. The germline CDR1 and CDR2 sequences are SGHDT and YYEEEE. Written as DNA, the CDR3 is TGTGCCAGCAGCGGGGCTGGGCCGAGGGAGCAGTACTTC. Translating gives CASSGAGPREQYF.

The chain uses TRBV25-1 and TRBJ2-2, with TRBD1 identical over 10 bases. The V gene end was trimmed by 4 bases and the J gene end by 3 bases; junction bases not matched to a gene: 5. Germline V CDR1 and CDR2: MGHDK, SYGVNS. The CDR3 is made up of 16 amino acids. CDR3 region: CASSGFGQGDTGELFF. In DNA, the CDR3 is TGTGCCAGCAGTGGCTTCGGACAGGGGGACACCGGGGAGCTGTTTTTT. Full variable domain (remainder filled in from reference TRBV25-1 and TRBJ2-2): EADIYQTPRYLVIGTGKKITLECSQTMGHDKMYWYQQDPGMELHLIHYSYGVNSTEKGDLSSESTVSRIRTEHFPLTLESARPSHTSQYLCASSGFGQGDTGELFFGEGSRLTVL.

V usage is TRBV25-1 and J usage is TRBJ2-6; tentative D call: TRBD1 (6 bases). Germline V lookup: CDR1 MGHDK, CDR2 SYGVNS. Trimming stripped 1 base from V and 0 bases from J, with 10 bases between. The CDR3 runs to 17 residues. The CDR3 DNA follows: TGTGCCAGCAGTGAATCTCGGGACACCTCTGGGGCCAACGTCCTGACTTTC. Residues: CASSESRDTSGANVLTF.

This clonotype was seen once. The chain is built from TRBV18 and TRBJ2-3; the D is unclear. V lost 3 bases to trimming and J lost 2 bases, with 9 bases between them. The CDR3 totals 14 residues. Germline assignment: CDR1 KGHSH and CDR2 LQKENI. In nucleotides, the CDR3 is TGTGCCAGCTCACCCCCTCGTCCCACAGATACGCAGTATTTT. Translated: CASSPPRPTDTQYF.

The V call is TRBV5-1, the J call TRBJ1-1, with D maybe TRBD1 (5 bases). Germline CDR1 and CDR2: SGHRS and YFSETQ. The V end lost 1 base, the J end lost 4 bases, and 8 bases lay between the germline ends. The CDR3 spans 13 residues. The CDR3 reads CASSLMGVTEAFF. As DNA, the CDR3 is TGCGCCAGCAGCTTGATGGGGGTCACTGAAGCTTTCTTT.

In DNA, the CDR3 is TGTGCCAGCAGTTCTAACACCGGGGAGCTGTTTTTT. Translation gives CASSSNTGELFF. The genes are TRBV28 and TRBJ2-2; D not certain. This CDR3 spans 12 amino acids. Trimming stripped 4 bases from V and 2 bases from J, with 2 bases between. The V gene's germline CDR1 is MDHEN and CDR2 SYDVKM.

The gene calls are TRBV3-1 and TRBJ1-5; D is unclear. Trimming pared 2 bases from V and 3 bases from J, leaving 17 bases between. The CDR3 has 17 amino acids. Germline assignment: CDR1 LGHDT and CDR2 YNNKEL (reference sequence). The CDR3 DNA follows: TGTGCCAGCAGCCAAAGTAGTCAGCATATACTCAATCAGCCCCAGCATTTT. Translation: CASSQSSQHILNQPQHF. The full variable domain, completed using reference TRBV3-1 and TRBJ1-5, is DTAVSQTPKYLVTQMGNDKSIKCEQNLGHDTMYWYKQDSKKFLKIMFSYNNKELIINETVPNRFSPKSPDKAHLNLHINSLELGDSAVYFCASSQSSQHILNQPQHFGDGTRLSIL.

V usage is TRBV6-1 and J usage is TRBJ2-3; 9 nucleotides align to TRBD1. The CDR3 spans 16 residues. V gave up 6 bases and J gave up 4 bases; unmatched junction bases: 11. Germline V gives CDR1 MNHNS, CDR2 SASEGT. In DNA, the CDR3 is TGTGCCAGCAGGACCGGGACAGGGTCCCTGGCAGATACGCAGTATTTT. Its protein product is CASRTGTGSLADTQYF.

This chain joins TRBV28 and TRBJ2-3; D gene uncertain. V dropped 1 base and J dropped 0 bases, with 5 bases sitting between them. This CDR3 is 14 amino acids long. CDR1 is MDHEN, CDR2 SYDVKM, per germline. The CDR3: CASSLLDSTDTQYF. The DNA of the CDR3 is TGTGCCAGCAGTTTATTGGACAGCACAGATACGCAGTATTTT.

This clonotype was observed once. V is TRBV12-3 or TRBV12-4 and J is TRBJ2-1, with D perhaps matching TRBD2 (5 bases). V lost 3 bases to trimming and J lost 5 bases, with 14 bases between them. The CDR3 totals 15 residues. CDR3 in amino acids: CASSFGGSMNNEQFF. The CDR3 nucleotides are TGTGCCAGCAGTTTCGGCGGGTCAATGAACAATGAGCAGTTCTTC.

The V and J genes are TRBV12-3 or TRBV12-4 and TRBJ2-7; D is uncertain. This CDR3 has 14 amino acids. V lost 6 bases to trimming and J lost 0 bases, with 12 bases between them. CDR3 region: CASSPDDGSYEQYF. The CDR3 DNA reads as TGTGCCAGCAGCCCCGATGACGGCTCCTACGAGCAGTACTTC.

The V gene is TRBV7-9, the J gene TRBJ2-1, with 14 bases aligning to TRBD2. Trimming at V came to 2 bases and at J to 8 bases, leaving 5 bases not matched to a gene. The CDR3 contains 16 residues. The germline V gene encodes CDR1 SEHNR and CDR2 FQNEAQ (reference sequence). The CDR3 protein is CASSLSGTSGSYEQFF. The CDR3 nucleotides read TGTGCCAGCAGCTTATCGGGGACTAGCGGGAGCTATGAGCAGTTCTTC.

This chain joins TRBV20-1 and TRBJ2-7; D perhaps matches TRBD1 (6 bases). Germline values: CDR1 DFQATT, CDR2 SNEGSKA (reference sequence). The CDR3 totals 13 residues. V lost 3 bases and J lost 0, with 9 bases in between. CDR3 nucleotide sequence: TGCAGTGCTAGGAGGGACACCTCCTACGAGCAGTACTTC. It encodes CSARRDTSYEQYF.

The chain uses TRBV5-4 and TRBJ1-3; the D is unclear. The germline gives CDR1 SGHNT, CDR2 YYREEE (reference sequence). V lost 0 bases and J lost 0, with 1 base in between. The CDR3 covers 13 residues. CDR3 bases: TGTGCCAGCAGCTTGGCCTCTGGAAACACCATATATTTT. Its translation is CASSLASGNTIYF.

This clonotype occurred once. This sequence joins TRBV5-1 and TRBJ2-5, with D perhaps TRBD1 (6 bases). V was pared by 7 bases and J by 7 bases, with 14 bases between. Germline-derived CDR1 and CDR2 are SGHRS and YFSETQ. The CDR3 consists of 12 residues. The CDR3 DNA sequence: TGCGCCAGCGCCACAGGGCAGGGGACCCAGTACTTC. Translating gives CASATGQGTQYF.

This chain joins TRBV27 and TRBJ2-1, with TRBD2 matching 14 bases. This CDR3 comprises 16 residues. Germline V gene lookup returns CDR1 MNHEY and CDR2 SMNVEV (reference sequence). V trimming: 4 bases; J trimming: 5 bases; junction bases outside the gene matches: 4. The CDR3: CASSSWTSGGNNEQFF. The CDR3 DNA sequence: TGTGCCAGCAGTTCATGGACTAGCGGGGGGAACAATGAGCAGTTCTTC.

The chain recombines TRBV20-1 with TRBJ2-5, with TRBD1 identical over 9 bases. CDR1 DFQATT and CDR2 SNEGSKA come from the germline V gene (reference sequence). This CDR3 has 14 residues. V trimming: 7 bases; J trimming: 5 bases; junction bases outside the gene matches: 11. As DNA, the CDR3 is TGCAGTGTTGGTAGACAGGGGGGAGACGAGACCCAGTACTTC. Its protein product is CSVGRQGGDETQYF.

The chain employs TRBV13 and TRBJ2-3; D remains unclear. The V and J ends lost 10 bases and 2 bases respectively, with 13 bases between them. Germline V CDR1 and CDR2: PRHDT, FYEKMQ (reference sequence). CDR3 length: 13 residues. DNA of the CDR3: TGTGCCATCAAGCTCCCAATCACAGATACGCAGTATTTT. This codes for CAIKLPITDTQYF.

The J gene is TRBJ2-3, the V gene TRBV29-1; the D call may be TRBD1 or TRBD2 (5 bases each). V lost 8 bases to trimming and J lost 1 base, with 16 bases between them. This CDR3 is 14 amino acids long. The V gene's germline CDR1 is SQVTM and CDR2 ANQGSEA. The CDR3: CSLSSGAGTDTQYF. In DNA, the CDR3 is TGCAGCCTCTCATCCGGGGCAGGCACAGATACGCAGTATTTT.